This T cell receptor (beta chain) was profiled in a study of cytomegalovirus exposure and HLA in healthy donors. Study-level findings and limits: Rare sequences made up most TCRs, while some public TCRs were found in many donors. TCR beta chains numbering more than 150 were designated cytomegalovirus-associated. Reported results showed that the classifier diagnosed cytomegalovirus status with high specificity and sensitivity.

CDR1 is SNHLY, CDR2 FYNNEI, per germline. The trim removed 8 bases at V and 8 bases at J, leaving 15 bases unmatched. CDR3 size: 16 residues. Sequencing was performed with immunoSEQ multiplex PCR; in TCRdb, only in-frame clones are kept and a portion is missing. The table has under 400,000 clones, roughly 88% seen once. Regarding this clone: Its antigen is as yet unknown.

This clonotype originated in a man aged 25 to 40 in good health and CMV-seronegative. Sequenced material: PBMCs. The rearrangement joins TRBV2 to TRBJ1-4; 9 bases are a match to TRBD1. The CDR3 loop is CASPPGRDRVLEKLFF. The CDR3, as DNA: TGTGCCAGCCCGCCCGGAAGGGACAGGGTACTCGAAAAACTGTTTTTT.